The T cell receptor beta chain under discussion was sequenced for a study of T-cell memory formation after mild COVID-19. V lost 2 bases to trimming and J lost 7 bases, with 12 bases between them. The CDR3 totals 15 residues. Germline lookup yields CDR1 MNHEY and CDR2 SVGEGT. TCRdb re-called the 5' RACE reads with MiXCR, one entry per CDR3 protein. Of a few hundred thousand distinct CDR3 sequences listed, roughly an eighth are singletons. Sample: PBMCs or a T cell subset sorted from them (not recorded which). The chain is built from TRBV6-2 or TRBV6-3 and TRBJ1-6; no clear D gene. The TCR originated in a man in his late teens or twenties who had mild COVID-19 (a few samples of this study predate the infection). Cell type and time point are not known. The CDR3, as DNA: TGTGCCAGCAGTTACCGGGTAGTACCGAATTCACCCCTCCACTTT. This codes for CASSYRVVPNSPLHF.